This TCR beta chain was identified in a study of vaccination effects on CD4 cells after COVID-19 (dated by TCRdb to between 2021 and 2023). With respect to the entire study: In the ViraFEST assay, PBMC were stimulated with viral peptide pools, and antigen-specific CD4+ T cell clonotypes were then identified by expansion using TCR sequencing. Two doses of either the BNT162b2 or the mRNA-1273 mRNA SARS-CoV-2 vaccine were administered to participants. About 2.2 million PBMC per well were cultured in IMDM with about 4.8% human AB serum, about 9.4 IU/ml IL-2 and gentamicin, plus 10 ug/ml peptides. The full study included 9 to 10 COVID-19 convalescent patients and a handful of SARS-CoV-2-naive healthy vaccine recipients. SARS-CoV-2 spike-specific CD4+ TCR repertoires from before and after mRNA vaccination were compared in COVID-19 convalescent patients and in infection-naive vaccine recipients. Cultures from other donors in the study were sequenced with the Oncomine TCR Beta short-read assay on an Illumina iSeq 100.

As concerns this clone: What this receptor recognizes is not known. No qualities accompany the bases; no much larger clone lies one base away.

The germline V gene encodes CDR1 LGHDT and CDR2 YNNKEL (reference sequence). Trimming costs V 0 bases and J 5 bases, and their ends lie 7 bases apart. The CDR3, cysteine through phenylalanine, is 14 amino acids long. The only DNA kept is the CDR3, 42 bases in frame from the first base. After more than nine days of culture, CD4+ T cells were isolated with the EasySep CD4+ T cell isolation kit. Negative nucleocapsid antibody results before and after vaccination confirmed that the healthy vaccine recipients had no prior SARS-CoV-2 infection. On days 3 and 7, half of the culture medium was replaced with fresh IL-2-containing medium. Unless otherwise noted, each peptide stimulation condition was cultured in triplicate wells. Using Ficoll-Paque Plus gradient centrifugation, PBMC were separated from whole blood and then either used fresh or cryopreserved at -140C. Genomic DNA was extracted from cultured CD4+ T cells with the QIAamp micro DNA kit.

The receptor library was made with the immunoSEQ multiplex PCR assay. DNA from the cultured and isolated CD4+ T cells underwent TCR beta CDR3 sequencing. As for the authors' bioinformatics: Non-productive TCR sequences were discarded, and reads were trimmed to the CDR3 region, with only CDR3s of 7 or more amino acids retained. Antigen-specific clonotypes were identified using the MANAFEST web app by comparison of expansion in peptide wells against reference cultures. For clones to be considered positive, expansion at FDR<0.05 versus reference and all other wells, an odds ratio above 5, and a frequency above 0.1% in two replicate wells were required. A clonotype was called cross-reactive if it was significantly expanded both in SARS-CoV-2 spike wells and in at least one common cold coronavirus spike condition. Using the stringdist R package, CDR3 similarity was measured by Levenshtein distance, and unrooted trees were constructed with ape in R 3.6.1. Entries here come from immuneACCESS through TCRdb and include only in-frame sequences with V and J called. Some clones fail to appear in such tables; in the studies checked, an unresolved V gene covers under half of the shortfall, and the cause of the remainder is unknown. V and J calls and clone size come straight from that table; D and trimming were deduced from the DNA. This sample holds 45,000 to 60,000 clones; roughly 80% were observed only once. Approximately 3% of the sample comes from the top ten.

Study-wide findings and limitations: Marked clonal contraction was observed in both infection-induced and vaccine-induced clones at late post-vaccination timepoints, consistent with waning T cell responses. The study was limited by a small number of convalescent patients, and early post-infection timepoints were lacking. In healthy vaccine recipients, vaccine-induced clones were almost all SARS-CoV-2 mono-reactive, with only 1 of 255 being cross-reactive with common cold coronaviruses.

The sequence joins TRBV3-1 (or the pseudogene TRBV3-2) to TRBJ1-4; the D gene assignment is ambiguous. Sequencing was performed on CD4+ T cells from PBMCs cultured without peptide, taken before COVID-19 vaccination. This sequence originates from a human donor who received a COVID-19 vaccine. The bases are TGTGCCAGCAGCCAAGATCCTGTAAATGAAAAACTGTTTTTT. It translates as CASSQDPVNEKLFF.